This TCR beta chain was sequenced for a study of blood T cell repertoires in COVID-19. About the research overall: Whether acute or convalescent, the COVID-19 samples came from the United States, Italy and Spain. The analysed material was cDNA or gDNA that came from T cells, B-cell-depleted T cells, or PBMCs.

V lost 7 bases and J lost 6, with 12 bases in between. Germline CDR1 and CDR2: DFQATT and SNEGSKA (reference sequence). The CDR3 spans 11 residues. Some clones are missing from TCRdb's copy, which holds only in-frame ones; the method was immunoSEQ multiplex PCR. In the table there are under 350,000 clones, around four fifths of which are singletons. Sequenced: peripheral blood. The V call is TRBV20-1, the J call TRBJ1-2, with D perhaps TRBD1 (5 bases). This clonotype was sampled from a man aged 55 to 70 who had recovered from COVID-19. CDR3 bases: TGCAGTGATGGAGGGGCAGATGGCTACACCTTC. Protein product: CSDGGADGYTF.